These T cell receptor beta chains were read from a single sample in a study of cytomegalovirus exposure and HLA in healthy donors. Repertoires were generated with immunoSEQ multiplex PCR, while TCRdb's copy carries only in-frame clones and drops some. The sample shows 95,000 to 150,000 clones, 75% to 90% of them seen only once. The sequenced sample consisted of PBMCs. These receptors all come from a man between 25 and 39 years old in good health and CMV-seronegative. The CDR3 runs from the conserved cysteine through the conserved F or W. The D gene is left open where the match is weak. Not all rows give a size; the values are once, few, many and, for expanded clones, a class.

TRBV27,TRBJ1-2,-,-,CASSRSGGRDYTF,TGTGCCAGCAGTCGCTCTGGAGGGAGGGATTATACCTTC
TRBV28,TRBJ2-7,TRBD2,-,CASSWGLDFSYEQYF,TGTGCCAGCAGTTGGGGACTAGACTTCTCCTACGAGCAGTACTTC
TRBV2,TRBJ1-4,-,few,CASSGAAANEKLFF,TGTGCCAGCAGTGGTGCGGCAGCGAATGAAAAACTGTTTTTT
TRBV12-5,TRBJ1-6,TRBD1,once,CASGQDRGSSYNSPLHF,TGTGCTAGTGGTCAAGACAGGGGGAGCTCCTATAATTCACCCCTCCACTTT
TRBV15,TRBJ2-1,TRBD2,-,CATSTTPMGGDQFF,TGTGCCACCAGCACAACCCCCATGGGGGGGGACCAGTTCTTC
TRBV5-1,TRBJ2-7,-,-,CASTIGGAYEQYF,TGCGCCAGCACCATAGGAGGGGCCTACGAGCAGTACTTC
TRBV29-1,TRBJ1-4,TRBD1,-,CSGGQGEREKLFF,TGCAGCGGCGGGCAGGGGGAACGTGAAAAACTGTTTTTT
TRBV6-7,TRBJ1-3,-,once,CASSTWGGARNTIYF,TGTGCCAGCAGTACCTGGGGGGGGGCTAGAAACACCATATATTTT
TRBV9,TRBJ2-3,TRBD1,-,CASSVAQAGGRADTQYF,TGTGCCAGCAGCGTAGCTCAGGCAGGGGGCCGAGCAGATACGCAGTATTTT
TRBV4-1,TRBJ2-1,TRBD2,-,CASSQVLAGGQFF,TGCGCCAGCAGCCAAGTTTTAGCGGGGGGGCAGTTCTTC
TRBV27,TRBJ2-2,-,-,CASSFFLGGYTGELFF,TGTGCCAGCAGTTTTTTCTTAGGGGGTTACACCGGGGAGCTGTTTTTT
TRBV27,TRBJ2-1,-,-,CASIGWRGPHNEQFF,TGTGCCAGCATTGGGTGGCGGGGGCCTCACAATGAGCAGTTCTTC
TRBV15,TRBJ1-2,TRBD1,-,CATSREDRDYGYTF,TGTGCCACCAGCAGAGAGGACAGGGACTATGGCTACACCTTC
TRBV5-1,TRBJ2-1,TRBD2,-,CASSLDLAGGPGNEQFF,TGCGCCAGCAGCTTGGACCTAGCGGGGGGGCCGGGAAATGAGCAGTTCTTC
TRBV28,TRBJ2-7,-,-,CASSLTATRVDYEQYF,TGTGCCAGCAGTTTAACGGCAACGAGGGTTGACTACGAGCAGTACTTC
TRBV5-1,TRBJ1-1,TRBD1,few,CASSPGQANTEAFF,TGCGCCAGCAGCCCTGGACAGGCGAACACTGAAGCTTTCTTT
TRBV29-1,TRBJ1-1,TRBD1,-,CSGVDRGPNTEAFF,TGCAGCGGCGTCGACAGGGGGCCGAACACTGAAGCTTTCTTT
TRBV29-1,TRBJ1-1,TRBD1,-,CSVEIGGLPEAFF,TGCAGCGTTGAAATAGGGGGCCTTCCTGAAGCTTTCTTT
TRBV4-2,TRBJ2-3,TRBD2,-,CASSGLAGITDTQYF,TGTGCCAGCAGCGGGCTAGCGGGGATCACAGATACGCAGTATTTT
TRBV28,TRBJ1-6,-,few,CASSLQGEVSPLHF,TGTGCCAGCAGCCTTCAAGGGGAGGTCTCACCCCTCCACTTT
TRBV10-3,TRBJ1-1,-,few,CATSPGGASLSTEAFF,TGTGCCACCTCCCCGGGGGGGGCTAGTTTAAGCACTGAAGCTTTCTTT
TRBV7-9,TRBJ2-7,-,-,CASSLGAGVYEQYF,TGTGCCAGCAGCTTAGGAGCCGGGGTCTACGAGCAGTACTTC
TRBV5-1,TRBJ2-7,-,-,CASSPTGPSYEQYF,TGCGCCAGCAGCCCCACAGGGCCCTCCTACGAGCAGTACTTC
TRBV27,TRBJ2-1,-,-,CASSFGASSYNEQFF,TGTGCCAGCAGTTTCGGTGCGAGCTCCTACAATGAGCAGTTCTTC
TRBV19,TRBJ2-1,TRBD2,-,CASSIKLTSGYPYNEQFF,TGTGCCAGTAGTATAAAATTGACTAGCGGGTATCCCTACAATGAGCAGTTCTTC
TRBV10-2,TRBJ2-3,TRBD2,-,CASRGLAGNTDTQYF,TGCGCCAGCAGGGGACTAGCGGGGAACACAGATACGCAGTATTTT
TRBV4-1,TRBJ2-7,TRBD1,-,CASSHGQVTYEQYF,TGCGCCAGCAGCCATGGACAGGTAACCTACGAGCAGTACTTC
TRBV7-9,TRBJ1-5,TRBD1,-,CASSLGTGNQPQHF,TGTGCCAGCAGCTTAGGGACAGGGAATCAGCCCCAGCATTTT
TRBV6-1,TRBJ1-2,-,once,CASSEAGGNGYTF,TGTGCCAGCAGTGAAGCGGGAGGGAATGGCTACACCTTC
TRBV6-4,TRBJ2-1,TRBD2,-,CASSEGTSGEGEQFF,TGTGCCAGCAGCGAGGGGACTAGCGGGGAGGGTGAGCAGTTCTTC
TRBV7-9,TRBJ2-6,-,-,CASSFGGDWANGLTF,TGTGCCAGCAGCTTTGGCGGGGATTGGGCCAACGGCCTGACTTTC
TRBV19,TRBJ2-7,-,few,CASRDSAYEQYF,TGTGCCAGTAGGGACAGCGCCTACGAGCAGTACTTC
TRBV28,TRBJ2-1,TRBD2,-,CASSFLGLAGGPGSQQQFF,TGTGCCAGCAGTTTCCTCGGACTAGCGGGGGGGCCGGGGAGCCAGCAGCAGTTCTTC
TRBV12-5,TRBJ1-3,-,-,CASGLSGQDTIYF,TGTGCTAGTGGTTTGTCAGGGCAGGACACCATATATTTT
TRBV11-2,TRBJ1-6,TRBD1,-,CATRGTGGSINSPLHF,TGTGCTACCCGTGGGACAGGGGGATCAATAAATTCACCCCTCCACTTT
TRBV6-5,TRBJ1-5,TRBD1,-,CASSPLTGGNQPQHF,TGTGCCAGCAGCCCCCTGACAGGGGGCAATCAGCCCCAGCATTTT
TRBV10-1,TRBJ1-5,TRBD1,few,CASSDRGGQGSHNQPQHF,TGCGCCAGCAGTGACCGGGGGGGACAGGGTTCCCACAATCAGCCCCAGCATTTT
TRBV9,TRBJ2-1,TRBD1,-,CASSGTSGQGAGEQFF,TGTGCCAGCAGCGGGACTAGTGGACAGGGGGCTGGGGAGCAGTTCTTC
TRBV28,TRBJ2-7,TRBD1,few,CASSPPGRGSEQYF,TGTGCCAGCAGTCCGCCGGGCAGGGGGAGCGAGCAGTACTTC
TRBV7-2,TRBJ1-3,-,-,CASSPGYTIYF,TGTGCCAGCAGCCCAGGGTACACCATATATTTT
TRBV7-7,TRBJ2-2,TRBD1,once,CASSRPGQPFTGELFF,TGTGCCAGCAGCCGCCCGGGACAGCCTTTCACCGGGGAGCTGTTTTTT
TRBV6-6,TRBJ2-7,-,-,CASSYSVRGSSYEQYF,TGTGCCAGCAGTTACTCTGTCAGGGGAAGCTCCTACGAGCAGTACTTC
TRBV6-1,TRBJ1-2,TRBD1,-,CASSSRDRDWDYTF,TGTGCCAGCAGTTCCCGGGACAGGGATTGGGACTACACCTTC
TRBV11-3,TRBJ1-2,TRBD1,-,CASSLNGGQGKSNYGYTF,TGTGCCAGCAGCTTAAATGGGGGACAGGGAAAGTCGAACTATGGCTACACCTTC
TRBV13,TRBJ2-5,TRBD1,-,CASSLVLATGDSETQYF,TGTGCCAGCAGCTTAGTACTCGCGACAGGGGATTCGGAGACCCAGTACTTC
TRBV7-8,TRBJ2-1,TRBD1,-,CASSPRAPGTGIYNEQFF,TGTGCCAGCAGCCCTAGAGCCCCCGGGACAGGGATCTACAATGAGCAGTTCTTC
TRBV5-6,TRBJ2-1,-,-,CASSSTGFNEQFF,TGTGCCAGCAGCTCTACAGGGTTCAATGAGCAGTTCTTC
TRBV6-5,TRBJ2-3,-,-,CASRWDKRTDTQYF,TGTGCCAGCAGGTGGGACAAGAGGACAGATACGCAGTATTTT
TRBV4-3,TRBJ2-7,-,-,CASSQGGNGEQYF,TGCGCCAGCAGCCAAGGCGGGAACGGCGAGCAGTACTTC
TRBV19,TRBJ2-2,-,-,CASSIDGQVTGELFF,TGTGCCAGTAGTATAGATGGGCAGGTCACCGGGGAGCTGTTTTTT
TRBV11-3,TRBJ1-2,TRBD1,-,CASSPHLDRGVYGYTF,TGTGCCAGCAGCCCACACTTGGACAGGGGGGTTTATGGCTACACCTTC
TRBV7-6,TRBJ2-1,TRBD2,-,CASSLGLAGGLYNEQFF,TGTGCCAGCAGCTTAGGTCTAGCGGGGGGTCTTTACAATGAGCAGTTCTTC
TRBV28,TRBJ1-5,TRBD1,-,CASSYGQGPHF,TGTGCCAGCAGTTACGGACAGGGCCCGCATTTT
TRBV9,TRBJ2-1,-,-,CASSPRASSASYNEQFF,TGTGCCAGCAGCCCGAGGGCCTCTAGTGCTTCCTACAATGAGCAGTTCTTC